The 22 T cell receptor beta chains listed next were all sequenced from one sample in a study of metastatic and nonmetastatic thyroid tumors. None of the patients had undergone any treatment ahead of thyroid surgery. From the PCR reads, TCRdb re-called clones with MiXCR. Of approximately 35,000 clones detected, 18% appear once; the ten largest clones hold 9.5% to 15%. The specimen sequenced was blood. All receptors come from a male donor with papillary thyroid cancer or a benign thyroid nodule (not recorded which). Some clones in this sample may be carry-over from other donors' samples.

This clone was counted ten times or more. This sequence joins TRBV7-2 and TRBJ1-2; 8 bases align to TRBD1. Germline V gene sequence: CDR1 SGHTA, CDR2 FQGNSA. This CDR3 is 14 amino acids long. Unmatched junction bases numbered 5, after V lost 1 base and J lost 7 bases. The CDR3 here is CASSLVSGGSGYTF. Written as DNA, the CDR3 is TGTGCCAGCAGCTTAGTGTCAGGGGGCAGTGGCTACACCTTC.

A few counts support this clone. A junction end diverges from the germline sequence, so it may reflect a read error. This chain connects TRBV28 to TRBJ2-7; D gene uncertain. CDR1 MDHEN and CDR2 SYDVKM come from the germline V gene. This CDR3 comprises 14 residues. The CDR3: CAISLGRPSHEQYF. The CDR3, as DNA: TGTGCCATCAGTTTGGGCAGACCCAGTCACGAGCAGTACTTC. Supplemented by reference TRBV28 and TRBJ2-7, the full variable domain reads DVKVTQSSRYLVKRTGEKVFLECVQDMDHENMFWYRQDPGLGLRLIYFSYDVKMKEKGDIPEGYSVSREKKERFSLILESASTNQTSMYLCAISLGRPSHEQYFGPGTRLTVT.

This clone is medium-sized within its sample. This sequence joins TRBV28 and TRBJ2-7; the match to TRBD1 covers 7 bases. The germline gives CDR1 MDHEN, CDR2 SYDVKM. The CDR3 consists of 15 residues. With 6 bases clipped from V and 0 bases from J, the junction kept 8 bases outside the gene matches. The CDR3 DNA reads as TGTGCCAGCAGATACCGGGACAGCTTCTCCTACGAGCAGTACTTC. It specifies CASRYRDSFSYEQYF.

A word on this clone: An end of the junction does not agree with germline; a read error may underlie this. The rearrangement joins TRBV11-1 to TRBJ2-1; D tentatively reads TRBD1 or TRBD2 (6 bases each). Germline CDR1 reads SGHAT; CDR2 reads FQDESV (reference sequence). The CDR3 loop spans 15 amino acids. The DNA for the CDR3 is TGTGCCAGCGGCTTATTTAGGGGGAGGTACAATGAGCAGTTCTTC. Translating gives CASGLFRGRYNEQFF.

This clone was seen only once. A junction end diverges from the germline sequence, so it may reflect a read error. The chain links TRBV13 to TRBJ2-2; the match to TRBD2 covers 9 bases. The CDR3 consists of 16 residues. In germline, CDR1 is PRHDT, CDR2 FYEKMQ (reference sequence). The CDR3 coding sequence is TGTGCCAGCAGCCTTACTGCGGGGGGGCGAAGCGGGCAGCTGCTTTTT. Its protein is CASSLTAGGRSGQLLF.

J is TRBJ2-2 and V is TRBV5-1; 10 bases are shared with TRBD2. The CDR3 length is 16 residues. CDR1 and CDR2 (germline): SGHRS, YFSETQ. V was clipped by 0 bases and J by 7 bases; unmatched bases: 6. The CDR3 DNA reads TGCGCCAGCAGCTTGGTGCTAGCGGGAGACGGCGGGGAGCTGTTTTTT. Protein: CASSLVLAGDGGELFF.

Worth noting for this clone: Other DNA sequences in this specimen translate into the identical CDR3. The chain recombines TRBV30 with TRBJ1-5; possible D gene TRBD1, 5 bases. The CDR3 is made up of 14 amino acids. Germline assignment: CDR1 GTSNPN and CDR2 SVGIG (reference sequence). The V end lost 4 bases, the J end lost 6 bases, and 16 bases lay between the germline ends. The CDR3 sequence is CAWTPRGGGQPQHF. CDR3 bases: TGTGCCTGGACCCCACGGGGTGGGGGTCAGCCCCAGCATTTT.

The chain employs TRBV28 and TRBJ1-1, with D maybe TRBD1 (5 bases). V gave up 0 bases and J gave up 4 bases, with 9 bases separating them. Germline assignment: CDR1 MDHEN and CDR2 SYDVKM. CDR3 length: 14 amino acids. The DNA of the CDR3 is TGTGCCAGCAGTTTATGGGGGGGAGGCACTGAAGCTTTCTTT. It translates to CASSLWGGGTEAFF.

The V and J genes are TRBV9 and TRBJ2-2; 10 bases line up with TRBD2. The CDR3 consists of 14 residues. Unmatched junction bases numbered 4, after V lost 4 bases and J lost 7 bases. Per germline, CDR1 SGDLS and CDR2 YYNGEE. DNA for the CDR3: TGTGCCAGCAGCCCGACTAGCGGGTACGGGGAGCTGTTTTTT. This encodes CASSPTSGYGELFF.

This clone showed up many times. J is TRBJ1-3 and V is TRBV4-1, with TRBD1 as a possible D gene (5 bases). CDR3 length: 12 residues. Germline loops: CDR1 MGHRA, CDR2 YSYEKL. The V end lost 1 base, the J end lost 16 bases, and 14 bases lay between the germline ends. The CDR3: CASSQAGTLQYF. The CDR3 nucleotides read TGCGCCAGCAGCCAAGCCGGGACGCTCCAGTATTTT.

For this clone: Since a much larger clone is just one base distant, this may be a read error. Additional DNA sequences in this sample encode the identical CDR3. The chain couples TRBV7-2 to TRBJ2-4; D possibly corresponds to TRBD2 (6 bases). CDR1 is SGHTA, CDR2 FQGNSA, per germline. V was cut by 0 bases and J by 9 bases, with 15 bases left in between. The CDR3 consists of 15 residues. The CDR3 loop reads CASSLARGGGSIQYF. CDR3 nucleotides: TGTGCCAGCAGCTTAGCGCGGGGAGGAGGTTCCATTCAGTACTTC. The full variable domain, completed using reference TRBV7-2 and TRBJ2-4, is GAGVSQSPSNKVTEKGKDVELRCDPISGHTALYWYRQSLGQGLEFLIYFQGNSAPDKSGLPSDRFSAERTGGSVSTLTIQRTQQEDSAVYLCASSLARGGGSIQYFGAGTRLSVL.

This chain joins TRBV20-1 and TRBJ2-3, with D possibly being TRBD2 (5 bases). Germline V lookup: CDR1 DFQATT, CDR2 SNEGSKA (reference sequence). There are 13 residues in the CDR3. The ends were cut back, 5 bases at V and 2 bases at J, with 11 bases in the middle. DNA for the CDR3: TGCAGTGCTGAGGGCCCGGTCACAGATACGCAGTATTTT. Amino acid sequence: CSAEGPVTDTQYF.

Note on this clone: The sample contains more than one DNA sequence encoding this CDR3. The gene calls are TRBV6-1 and TRBJ1-2; 7 nucleotides line up with TRBD1. CDR1 is MNHNS, CDR2 SASEGT, per germline. Germline trimming cut 7 bases from V and 8 bases from J; bases unmatched to any gene: 16. The CDR3 totals 15 residues. The CDR3: CASTTLSSDRVGYTF. The CDR3 region has the DNA TGTGCCAGCACAACACTTTCCTCAGACAGGGTGGGCTACACCTTC.

This clone was observed at least ten times. The chain uses TRBV19 and TRBJ2-1, with TRBD2 as a possible D gene (7 bases). V was shortened by 3 bases and J by 5 bases, with 17 bases between the two germline ends. Germline CDR1 and CDR2: LNHDA and SQIVND (reference sequence). The CDR3 covers 16 residues. The CDR3 reads CASSMKGGYVNNEQFF. Written as DNA, the CDR3 is TGTGCCAGTAGTATGAAGGGGGGGTATGTGAACAATGAGCAGTTCTTC.

In its sample, this clone was seen a few times. V usage is TRBV12-3 or TRBV12-4 and J usage is TRBJ2-7; TRBD2 agrees at 14 bases. V was clipped by 7 bases and J by 3 bases; unmatched bases: 8. This CDR3 has 16 amino acids. In DNA, the CDR3 is TGTGCCAGCATCCGGACTAGCGGGAGGATTATCTACGAGCAGTACTTC. Its protein product is CASIRTSGRIIYEQYF.

The table lists this clone with a few counts. The chain carries TRBV12-5 and TRBJ2-2; no clear D. Germline CDR1 and CDR2: LGHNT and FRNRAP. Deletions cut 1 base from V and 0 bases from J, with 6 bases between. The CDR3 runs to 15 residues. CDR3 residues: CASGLGSTNTGELFF. The CDR3 DNA is TGTGCTAGTGGTTTGGGGTCCACGAACACCGGGGAGCTGTTTTTT.

This chain links TRBV6-2 or TRBV6-3 with TRBJ1-1; D is unclear. The CDR3 is made up of 14 amino acids. Germline CDR1 is MNHEY and CDR2 is SVGEGT. Trimming took off 6 bases at V and 1 base at J, with 12 bases between the two ends. Written as DNA, the CDR3 is TGTGCCAGCAGCCGCCGGGCTAAGAACACTGAAGCTTTCTTT. Translating it yields CASSRRAKNTEAFF.

V gene TRBV28 combines with J gene TRBJ2-1; 9 nucleotides line up with TRBD1. J lost 8 bases, V lost 6 bases, and 8 bases had no gene match. CDR1 MDHEN and CDR2 SYDVKM come from the germline V gene. CDR3 length: 14 amino acids. CDR3 nucleotide sequence: TGTGCCAGCAGCCACATACAGGGGGCAGATGAGCAGTTCTTC. It specifies CASSHIQGADEQFF.

This clone turned up a few times. The chain couples TRBV28 to TRBJ2-7; D is possibly TRBD2 (5 bases). Germline lookup yields CDR1 MDHEN and CDR2 SYDVKM. This CDR3 comprises 12 residues. V was cut by 2 bases and J by 7 bases, with 9 bases left in between. The CDR3 loop is CASSLVSGEQYF. Here the CDR3 DNA reads TGTGCCAGCAGTTTAGTCAGCGGAGAGCAGTACTTC.

This clone appeared many times. The chain joins TRBV30 to TRBJ1-1; D gene ambiguous. Trimming took off 3 bases at V and 5 bases at J, with 7 bases between the two ends. CDR1 is GTSNPN, CDR2 SVGIG, per germline (reference sequence). The CDR3 spans 11 residues. CDR3 residues: CAWRRVTEAFF. The CDR3 nucleotides are TGTGCCTGGAGAAGGGTAACTGAAGCTTTCTTT.

Within the sample, this clone is large. The J gene is TRBJ2-5, the V gene TRBV6-1; perhaps D is TRBD1 or TRBD2 (5 bases each). The CDR3 is made up of 15 amino acids. In germline, CDR1 is MNHNS, CDR2 SASEGT. Trimming left V 6 bases short and J 5 bases short, with 19 bases between. Here the CDR3 DNA reads TGTGCCAGCAGGAGAGGGGTGGGAAGGAGGGAGACCCAGTACTTC. This codes for CASRRGVGRRETQYF.

In its sample, this clone was seen many times. Written as DNA, the CDR3 is TGTGCCAGCTCACCTTTTATAGCGGTGGCCTACGAGCAGTACTTC. Its protein is CASSPFIAVAYEQYF. This sequence joins TRBV18 and TRBJ2-7, with D possibly being TRBD2 (6 bases). Trimming left V 3 bases short and J 2 bases short, with 14 bases between. Germline assignment: CDR1 KGHSH and CDR2 LQKENI. The length of the CDR3 is 15 residues. The entire variable domain, with the rest obtained from reference TRBV18 and TRBJ2-7, is as follows: NAGVMQNPRHLVRRRGQEARLRCSPMKGHSHVYWYRQLPEEGLKFMVYLQKENIIDESGMPKERFSAEFPKEGPSILRIQQVVRGDSAAYFCASSPFIAVAYEQYFGPGTRLTVT.